Presented here are 13 T cell receptor beta chains from one specimen sequenced in a study of Tregs in tolerant kidney transplant recipients. The nonmyeloablative bone marrow transplants came from related graft donors, with transient mixed chimerism. The protocol was immunoSEQ multiplex PCR, while the TCRdb copy is restricted to in-frame clones and leaves out a portion. This table holds more than 90,000 clones, approximately 93% found once. Sequencing was performed on CD4+ T cells from blood (PBMCs), taken 12 months after the transplant. These TCRs come from a human patient who received a combined kidney and bone marrow transplant. T cells may partly derive from the graft donor.

J is TRBJ2-3 and V is TRBV5-1; no reliable D call. Between the trimmed V and J ends, which lost 0 bases and 1 base, there was a span of 9 bases. The V gene's germline CDR1 is SGHRS and CDR2 YFSETQ. The CDR3 is 15 amino acids. The CDR3 sequence is CASSLDLTGTDTQYF. The CDR3 region has the DNA TGCGCCAGCAGCTTGGACCTGACTGGCACAGATACGCAGTATTTT.

This clone was seen just once. The chain joins TRBV5-4 to TRBJ2-3; D remains ambiguous. CDR1 and CDR2 (germline): SGHNT, YYREEE (reference sequence). V lost 6 bases to trimming and J lost 2 bases, with 10 bases between them. CDR3 length: 13 amino acids. CDR3: CASNLVPTDTQYF. In DNA form, the CDR3 reads TGTGCCAGCAATTTAGTACCCACAGATACGCAGTATTTT.

The chain employs TRBV15 and TRBJ1-2; 10 bases fit TRBD1. With V trimmed by 3 bases and J by 2 bases, 21 bases remained unmatched. The CDR3 runs to 21 residues. Germline CDR1 is LNHNV and CDR2 is YYDKDF (reference sequence). CDR3 coding DNA: TGTGCCACCAGCAGGGCTTTAGACAGGGGGCGCACGGTTGGCTCGAACTATGGCTACACCTTC. Translation: CATSRALDRGRTVGSNYGYTF.

This chain links TRBV5-1 with TRBJ2-3, with D tentatively TRBD2 (5 bases). Trimming stripped 1 base from V and 2 bases from J, with 11 bases between. The CDR3 has 15 amino acids. The V gene's germline CDR1 is SGHRS and CDR2 YFSETQ. CDR3 loop: CASSLWAGHTDTQYF. The CDR3 nucleotides read TGCGCCAGCAGCTTGTGGGCGGGTCACACAGATACGCAGTATTTT. Full variable domain (rest looked up from reference TRBV5-1 and TRBJ2-3): KAGVTQTPRYLIKTRGQQVTLSCSPISGHRSVSWYQQTPGQGLQFLFEYFSETQRNKGNFPGRFSGRQFSNSRSEMNVSTLELGDSALYLCASSLWAGHTDTQYFGPGTRLTVL.

The chain joins TRBV9 to TRBJ2-1, with 8 bases matching TRBD2. The CDR3 is made up of 13 amino acids. Germline values: CDR1 SGDLS, CDR2 YYNGEE. V shed 3 bases and J 6 bases; nucleotides not matched to a gene: 2. The CDR3 spells CASSERGFNEQFF. CDR3 nucleotide sequence: TGTGCCAGCAGCGAGCGGGGGTTCAATGAGCAGTTCTTC.

The rearrangement uses TRBV4-2 and TRBJ2-5; TRBD2 aligns across 10 bases. Germline loops: CDR1 LGHNA, CDR2 YNFKEQ. V lost 0 bases to trimming and J lost 4 bases; unmatched junction nucleotides: 8. This CDR3 is built from 17 residues. The CDR3 region is CASSQDNRLAGPETQYF. CDR3 nucleotide sequence: TGTGCCAGCAGCCAAGATAATCGACTAGCGGGCCCAGAGACCCAGTACTTC.

CDR3 sequence (DNA): TGTGCCAGCAGTGTACTGTCTAGCTCCTACGAGCAGTACTTC. This translates into CASSVLSSSYEQYF. The chain has TRBV2 and TRBJ2-7; D gene unclear. The CDR3 is 14 residues long. CDR1 is SNHLY and CDR2 is FYNNEI in the germline V gene. The V and J ends lost 4 bases and 0 bases respectively, with 10 bases between them.

The rearrangement links TRBV10-3 to TRBJ1-4; a possible D gene is TRBD1 (5 bases). Germline V gene data show CDR1 as ENHRY and CDR2 as SYGVKD. The CDR3 consists of 14 residues. V dropped 7 bases and J dropped 8 bases, with 17 bases sitting between them. The CDR3 nucleotides read TGTGCCATCATGGCCAGGGCGGGAGGCGAAAAACTGTTTTTT. This codes for CAIMARAGGEKLFF.

In the case of this clone: This CDR3 is also generated by other DNA sequences in the sample. The V call is TRBV7-9, the J call TRBJ1-2; 7 nucleotides agree with TRBD1. The CDR3 spans 14 residues. Germline CDR1 is SEHNR and CDR2 is FQNEAQ (reference sequence). The V gene end was trimmed by 1 base and the J gene end by 2 bases; junction bases not matched to a gene: 1. The CDR3 DNA reads as TGTGCCAGCAGCTTAGACAGGGGAAACTATGGCTACACCTTC. This codes for CASSLDRGNYGYTF.

The rearrangement uses TRBV15 and TRBJ2-7; tentatively, D is TRBD2 (7 bases). Germline CDR1 LNHNV, CDR2 YYDKDF (reference sequence). Trimming left V 6 bases short and J 4 bases short, with 16 bases between. The CDR3 runs 14 residues. For the CDR3, the DNA is TGTGCCACCAGTAGGGAGGGGGAGAAGTACGAGCAGTACTTC. It is translated as CATSREGEKYEQYF.

Concerning this clone itself: Other DNA sequences in the same sample also yield this CDR3. The chain employs TRBV28 and TRBJ1-6; no clear D. The CDR3 is 14 residues long. V was pared by 5 bases and J by 10 bases, with 15 bases between. Per the germline V gene, CDR1 is MDHEN and CDR2 is SYDVKM. The CDR3 region is CASSLPPPNSPLHF. CDR3 nucleotide sequence: TGTGCCAGCAGTCTACCCCCCCCGAACTCACCCCTCCACTTT.

J is TRBJ2-2 and V is TRBV7-8, with D maybe TRBD2 (7 bases). Germline values: CDR1 SGHVS, CDR2 FQNEAQ. The CDR3 has 14 amino acids. V lost 3 bases and J lost 6, with 11 bases in between. For the CDR3, the DNA is TGTGCCAGCAGCTTCGGGGGGCGCGCCGGGGAGCTGTTTTTT. Translation gives CASSFGGRAGELFF.

The gene calls are TRBV7-3 and TRBJ2-1; TRBD2 matches 10 bases. V trimming: 5 bases; J trimming: 3 bases; junction bases outside the gene matches: 4. Per germline, CDR1 SGHTA and CDR2 FQGTGA. The CDR3 spans 15 residues. The CDR3 sequence: CASSITSGVYNEQFF. CDR3 in DNA: TGTGCCAGCAGCATCACTAGCGGGGTCTACAATGAGCAGTTCTTC.